The 25 T cell receptor beta chains listed next were all sequenced from one sample in a study of T cells in Graves' hyperthyroidism and ophthalmopathy. The CDR3 regions of TCR beta were amplified from RNA transcripts. A set of HTBI primers served as the primers for a first-round RT-PCR of the TCR CDR3. TCRdb re-derived calls from the multiplex PCR reads in MiXCR, one entry per CDR3 protein. This sample has about 520,000 distinct CDR3 sequences; around a quarter occur once, and the top ten carry roughly 10%. Sequenced: blood. The source is a woman in her thirties with Graves' ophthalmopathy.

With respect to this clonotype: This could be a read error, since a much larger clone is one nucleotide away. The chain couples TRBV3-1 to TRBJ1-2, with TRBD1 as a possible D gene (5 bases). The CDR3 extends over 12 amino acids. CDR1 is LGHDT and CDR2 is YNNKEL in the germline V gene (reference sequence). The V gene lost 5 bases and the J gene lost 13 bases, with 17 bases spanning the gap. The CDR3 protein is CASSSTGTSCTF. In DNA form, the CDR3 reads TGTGCCAGCAGCTCCACCGGGACCAGCTGCACCTTC.

This clonotype was observed many times. CDR3 region: CASSQDVGTQYF. The CDR3 DNA reads TGTGCCAGCAGCCAGGACGTAGGGACCCAGTACTTC. The J gene is TRBJ2-5, the V gene TRBV3-1; D call uncertain. The V gene lost 3 bases and the J gene lost 7 bases, with 9 bases spanning the gap. The CDR3 has 12 amino acids. In germline, CDR1 is LGHDT, CDR2 YNNKEL (reference sequence).

The chain couples TRBV7-2 to TRBJ2-7; D gene unclear. V gave up 1 base and J gave up 5 bases, with 9 bases separating them. CDR3 length equals 13 residues. Germline CDR1 and CDR2: SGHTA and FQGNSA. CDR3 sequence (DNA): TGTGCCAGCAGCTTAGGCCCTAGGGACGAGCAGTACTTC. Translation: CASSLGPRDEQYF.

This clonotype has more than one count but fewer than ten. This may be a read error: a much more frequent sequence differs by one nucleotide. The V and J genes are TRBV10-3 and TRBJ1-2; D unresolved. Trimming removed 4 bases at V and 2 bases at J, with 11 bases between. The CDR3 extends over 14 amino acids. Germline-derived CDR1 and CDR2 are ENHRY and SYGVKD. The CDR3 DNA follows: TGTGCCATCAGTGGGCCTGACGGGAACTATGGCTACACCTTC. Protein sequence: CAISGPDGNYGYTF.

V gene TRBV19 combines with J gene TRBJ1-5; possible D gene TRBD1, 6 bases. The CDR3 extends over 15 amino acids. With 7 bases removed from V and 3 bases from J, the gap between germline ends came to 16 bases. The germline gives CDR1 LNHDA, CDR2 SQIVND (reference sequence). This chain's CDR3 is CASTRQALPNQPQHF. In nucleotides, the CDR3 is TGTGCCAGTACCCGACAGGCGCTTCCCAATCAGCCCCAGCATTTT.

This clonotype was detected many times. The V call is TRBV12-3 or TRBV12-4, the J call TRBJ1-1; D might be TRBD1 (6 bases). V lost 3 bases and J 0 bases, leaving 14 bases between the germline ends. The length of the CDR3 is 16 residues. DNA for the CDR3: TGTGCCAGCAGTTTTACCGGGACACCCTTGAACACTGAAGCTTTCTTT. Residues: CASSFTGTPLNTEAFF.

This clonotype was counted at least ten times. This chain connects TRBV11-2 to TRBJ1-3; D might be TRBD1 (5 bases). V was cut by 5 bases and J by 3 bases, with 17 bases left in between. This CDR3 has 16 amino acids. Germline assignment: CDR1 SGHAT and CDR2 FQNNGV. The CDR3 DNA sequence: TGTGCCAGCAGCCCCACGGACATGTCTCATGGAAACACCATATATTTT. This translates into CASSPTDMSHGNTIYF.

In its sample, this clonotype was seen once. The conserved final phenylalanine or tryptophan is absent from the CDR3, which likely points to a read error. The chain links TRBV15 to TRBJ1-5; D possibly corresponds to TRBD1 (5 bases). The CDR3 covers 16 residues. CDR1 LNHNV and CDR2 YYDKDF come from the germline V gene (reference sequence). In nucleotides, the CDR3 is TGCGCCACCAGCAGCCCCGACAGACAAAGCAATCAGCCCCAGCATTTG. Encoded protein: CATSSPDRQSNQPQHL.

This clonotype was seen many times. The J gene is TRBJ1-2, the V gene TRBV28, with TRBD1 matching over 7 bases. Germline V gives CDR1 MDHEN, CDR2 SYDVKM. Germline trimming cut 11 bases from V and 1 base from J; bases unmatched to any gene: 10. This CDR3 spans 14 amino acids. CDR3 sequence (DNA): TGTGCCGGCGGGGGGACAGTTAATAACTATGGCTACACCTTC. This codes for CAGGGTVNNYGYTF.

This clonotype was counted between two and nine times. The V call is TRBV3-1, the J call TRBJ2-3; D might be TRBD2 (6 bases). Between the trimmed V and J ends, which lost 1 base and 4 bases, there was a span of 6 bases. The CDR3 has 13 amino acids. CDR1 LGHDT and CDR2 YNNKEL come from the germline V gene (reference sequence). The CDR3 spells CASSQGEADTQYF. CDR3 DNA sequence: TGTGCCAGCAGCCAAGGGGAGGCAGATACGCAGTATTTT.

This clonotype was counted ten times or more. The genes are TRBV7-2 and TRBJ1-1, with a possible D match to TRBD1 (6 bases). V was cut by 5 bases and J by 8 bases, with 15 bases left in between. The V gene's germline CDR1 is SGHTA and CDR2 FQGNSA. This CDR3 has 13 amino acids. As DNA, the CDR3 is TGTGCCAGCAGCCTTATCCTAGACAGGGAAGCTTTCTTT. Translated, it gives CASSLILDREAFF.

The table lists this clonotype with many counts. The chain uses TRBV10-3 and TRBJ2-7, with D uncertain. Germline V gene sequence: CDR1 ENHRY, CDR2 SYGVKD. The CDR3 runs to 13 residues. Trimming stripped 10 bases from V and 5 bases from J, with 18 bases between. The CDR3 nucleotides are TGTGCCACCTTGGGTCCACTATTTGACGAGCAGTACTTC. Amino acid sequence: CATLGPLFDEQYF.

In its sample, this clonotype was seen a few times. The rearrangement links TRBV29-1 to TRBJ1-1, with a tentative D call TRBD1 (5 bases). From germline, CDR1 is SQVTM and CDR2 ANQGSEA. Trimming pared 5 bases from V and 4 bases from J, leaving 14 bases between. This CDR3 spans 13 amino acids. The CDR3 sequence is CSVSKGKGTEAFF. As DNA, the CDR3 is TGCAGCGTTTCAAAGGGGAAGGGCACTGAAGCTTTCTTT.

The chain couples TRBV12-3 or TRBV12-4 to TRBJ1-5; TRBD1 is a possible D gene (6 bases). The CDR3 spans 15 residues. V shed 5 bases and J shed 6 bases, with 17 bases lying between them. CDR3 sequence reads: CASSRQGKRSQPQHF. The CDR3 DNA reads as TGTGCCAGCAGTCGCCAGGGGAAGAGGAGTCAGCCCCAGCATTTT.

The chain employs TRBV6-1 and TRBJ1-2; D call uncertain. CDR1 and CDR2 from the germline V gene are MNHNS and SASEGT. This CDR3 spans 12 amino acids. The V end was cut by 6 bases, the J end by 8 bases, with 13 bases between. CDR3 bases: TGTGCCAGCAGCCGCGGGGATCGGGGCTACACCTTC. This encodes CASSRGDRGYTF.

This clonotype was counted at least ten times. The rearrangement links TRBV25-1 to TRBJ2-2, with D tentatively TRBD2 (5 bases). The germline V gene encodes CDR1 MGHDK and CDR2 SYGVNS. The CDR3 length is 15 residues. V lost 6 bases to trimming and J lost 0 bases, with 11 bases between them. CDR3 residues: CASSGERSNTGELFF. The CDR3 nucleotides are TGTGCCAGCAGCGGGGAGAGGTCGAACACCGGGGAGCTGTTTTTT.

This clonotype has at least ten counts. V usage is TRBV19 and J usage is TRBJ1-1; D not certain. CDR3 length: 11 residues. From germline, CDR1 is LNHDA and CDR2 SQIVND (reference sequence). Trimming took 7 bases from V and 0 from J, leaving 3 bases between them. The CDR3 spells CASNLNTEAFF. CDR3 DNA sequence: TGTGCCAGTAATCTGAACACTGAAGCTTTCTTT. Variable domain in full (rest from reference TRBV19 and TRBJ1-1): DGGITQSPKYLFRKEGQNVTLSCEQNLNHDAMYWYRQDPGQGLRLIYYSQIVNDFQKGDIAEGYSVSREKKESFPLTVTSAQKNPTAFYLCASNLNTEAFFGQGTRLTVV.

The CDR3 region is CASSQVLGGQNTEAFF. The CDR3 DNA follows: TGTGCCAGCAGCCAAGTTTTAGGGGGTCAGAACACTGAAGCTTTCTTT. The chain recombines TRBV4-2 with TRBJ1-1; tentative D call: TRBD1 (6 bases). The CDR3 runs 16 residues. CDR1 LGHNA and CDR2 YNFKEQ come from the germline V gene. The germline V and J ends were trimmed by 1 base and 1 base, with 13 bases remaining between them.

The chain combines TRBV6-4 with TRBJ1-5; 9 bases fit TRBD1. Trimming cost V 4 bases and J 1 base; bases outside gene matches: 8. Germline V lookup: CDR1 MRHNA, CDR2 SNTAGT. This CDR3 comprises 17 residues. In nucleotides, the CDR3 is TGTGCCAGCAGTGCTCTCCTGGGACAGGGAAGCAATCAGCCCCAGCATTTT. This translates into CASSALLGQGSNQPQHF.

This clonotype appeared many times. The rearrangement joins TRBV12-3 or TRBV12-4 to TRBJ1-3; D gene uncertain. The CDR3 covers 13 residues. Trimming stripped 3 bases from V and 2 bases from J, with 5 bases between. The CDR3 region has the DNA TGTGCCAGCAGTTTTTCAACTGGAAACACCATATATTTT. Translated: CASSFSTGNTIYF.

This clonotype was seen at least ten times. V gene TRBV6-1 combines with J gene TRBJ1-1; possible D gene TRBD1, 6 bases. Trimming left V 8 bases short and J 0 bases short, with 22 bases between. The germline gives CDR1 MNHNS, CDR2 SASEGT. The CDR3 loop spans 17 amino acids. The CDR3 is CASGTGRIWSLNTEAFF. The CDR3 nucleotides are TGTGCCAGCGGAACAGGGAGGATTTGGAGTTTGAACACTGAAGCTTTCTTT.

In regard to this clonotype: A much larger clone differs from this one at a single base, so this may be a read error. The chain joins TRBV10-3 to TRBJ1-2, with D hard to call. This CDR3 region has 12 residues. CDR1 is ENHRY, CDR2 SYGVKD, per germline. Trimming removed 10 bases from V and 10 bases from J, with 19 bases in between. CDR3: CATGVGLDVYTF. CDR3 bases: TGTGCCACCGGGGTCGGGCTGGATGTCTACACCTTC.

This chain joins TRBV12-3 or TRBV12-4 and TRBJ1-5; D call uncertain. The ends were cut back, 2 bases at V and 4 bases at J, with 12 bases in the middle. The CDR3 totals 15 residues. CDR3 nucleotides: TGTGCCAGCAGTTTATATTTGACACCGAATCAGCCCCAGCATTTT. This gives the protein CASSLYLTPNQPQHF.

This clonotype was picked up many times. The rearrangement links TRBV5-4 to TRBJ1-2; no definite D call. V shed 2 bases and J shed 6 bases, with 17 bases lying between them. The CDR3 length is 15 residues. Looked up from germline, CDR1 is SGHNT and CDR2 is YYREEE (reference sequence). CDR3: CASSFSAVFPDGYTF. CDR3 bases: TGTGCCAGCAGCTTTTCCGCCGTGTTCCCCGATGGCTACACCTTC.

On this clonotype: Since a much larger clone is just one base distant, this may be a read error. This chain connects TRBV7-2 to TRBJ1-2; a possible D gene is TRBD1 (6 bases). The CDR3 covers 13 residues. Germline V gene data show CDR1 as SGHTA and CDR2 as FQGNSA. CDR3: CASSLRDTYVYTF. CDR3 nucleotides: TGTGCCAGCAGCTTAAGGGACACCTATGTCTACACCTTC.